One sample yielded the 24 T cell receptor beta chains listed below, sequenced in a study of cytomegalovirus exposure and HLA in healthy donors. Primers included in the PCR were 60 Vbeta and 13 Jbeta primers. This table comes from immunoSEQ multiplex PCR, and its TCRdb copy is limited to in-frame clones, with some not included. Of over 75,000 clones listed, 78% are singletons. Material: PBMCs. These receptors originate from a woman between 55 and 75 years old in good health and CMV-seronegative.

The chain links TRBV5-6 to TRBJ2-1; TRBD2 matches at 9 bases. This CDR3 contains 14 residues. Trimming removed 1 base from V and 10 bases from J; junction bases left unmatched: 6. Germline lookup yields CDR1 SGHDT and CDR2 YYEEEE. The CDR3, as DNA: TGTGCCAGCAGCTTGAGTAGCGGGAGTGACGAGCAGTTCTTC. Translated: CASSLSSGSDEQFF.

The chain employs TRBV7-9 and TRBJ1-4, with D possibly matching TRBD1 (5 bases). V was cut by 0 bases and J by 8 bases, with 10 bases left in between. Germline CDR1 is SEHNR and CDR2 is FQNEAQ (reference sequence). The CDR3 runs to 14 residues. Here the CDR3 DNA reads TGTGCCAGCAGCTTAGCAGGGGTTAGCGAAAAACTGTTTTTT. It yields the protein CASSLAGVSEKLFF. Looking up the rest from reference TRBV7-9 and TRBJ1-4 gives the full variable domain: DTGVSQNPRHKITKRGQNVTFRCDPISEHNRLYWYRQTLGQGPEFLTYFQNEAQLEKSRLLSDRFSAERPKGSFSTLEIQRTEQGDSAMYLCASSLAGVSEKLFFGSGTQLSVL.

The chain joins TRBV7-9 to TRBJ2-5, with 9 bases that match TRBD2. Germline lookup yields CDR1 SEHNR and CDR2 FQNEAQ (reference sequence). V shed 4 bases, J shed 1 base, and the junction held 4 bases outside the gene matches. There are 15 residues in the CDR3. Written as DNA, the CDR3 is TGTGCCAGCAGCTCTAGCGGGGCGGGCCAAGAGACCCAGTACTTC. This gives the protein CASSSSGAGQETQYF.

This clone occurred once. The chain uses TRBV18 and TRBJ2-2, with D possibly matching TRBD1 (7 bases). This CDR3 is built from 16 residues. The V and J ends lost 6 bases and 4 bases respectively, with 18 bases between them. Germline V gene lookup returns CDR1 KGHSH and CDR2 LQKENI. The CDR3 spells CASSLAGTAGTGELFF. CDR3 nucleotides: TGTGCCAGCTCCCTCGCCGGGACAGCGGGCACCGGGGAGCTGTTTTTT.

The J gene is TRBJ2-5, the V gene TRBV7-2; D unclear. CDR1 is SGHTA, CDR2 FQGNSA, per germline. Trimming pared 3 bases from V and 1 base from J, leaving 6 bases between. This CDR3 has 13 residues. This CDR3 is CASSFNPQETQYF. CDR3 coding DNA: TGTGCCAGCAGCTTCAATCCCCAAGAGACCCAGTACTTC.

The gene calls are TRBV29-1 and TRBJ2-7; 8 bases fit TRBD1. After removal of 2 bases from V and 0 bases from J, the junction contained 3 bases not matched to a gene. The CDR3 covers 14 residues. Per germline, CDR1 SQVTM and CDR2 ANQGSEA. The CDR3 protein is CSVEMTGASYEQYF. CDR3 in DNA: TGCAGCGTTGAAATGACAGGGGCCTCCTACGAGCAGTACTTC.

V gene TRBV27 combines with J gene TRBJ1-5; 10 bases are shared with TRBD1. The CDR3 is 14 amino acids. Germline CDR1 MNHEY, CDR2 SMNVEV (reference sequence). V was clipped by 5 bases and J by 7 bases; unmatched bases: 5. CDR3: CASSRQGAAQPQHF. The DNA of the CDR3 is TGTGCCAGCAGTCGACAGGGGGCCGCGCAGCCCCAGCATTTT.

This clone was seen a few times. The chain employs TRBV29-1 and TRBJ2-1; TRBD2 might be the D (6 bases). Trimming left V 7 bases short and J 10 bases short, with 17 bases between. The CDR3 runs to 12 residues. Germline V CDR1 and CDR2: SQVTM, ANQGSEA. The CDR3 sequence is CSGGTAVGEQFF. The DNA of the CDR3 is TGCAGCGGCGGGACGGCGGTGGGGGAGCAGTTCTTC.

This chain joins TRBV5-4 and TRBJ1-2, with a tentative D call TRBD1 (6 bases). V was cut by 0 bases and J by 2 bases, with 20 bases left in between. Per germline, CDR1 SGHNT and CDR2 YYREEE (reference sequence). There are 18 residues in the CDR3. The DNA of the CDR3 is TGTGCCAGCAGCTTGGGGTTACCCACAGGGAGTGGCAACTATGGCTACACCTTC. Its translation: CASSLGLPTGSGNYGYTF.

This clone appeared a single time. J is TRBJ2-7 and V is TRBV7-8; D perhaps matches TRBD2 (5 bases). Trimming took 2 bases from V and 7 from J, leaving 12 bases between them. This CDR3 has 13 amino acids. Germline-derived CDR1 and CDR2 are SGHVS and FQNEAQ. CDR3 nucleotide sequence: TGTGCCAGCAGCTTAATTGGGAGACGTGAGCAGTACTTC. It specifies CASSLIGRREQYF.

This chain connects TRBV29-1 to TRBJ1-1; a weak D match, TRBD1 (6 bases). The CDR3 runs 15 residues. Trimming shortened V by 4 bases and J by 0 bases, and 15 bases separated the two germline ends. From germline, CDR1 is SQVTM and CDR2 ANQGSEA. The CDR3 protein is CSVVRGATMNTEAFF. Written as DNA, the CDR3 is TGCAGCGTTGTTCGGGGGGCAACAATGAACACTGAAGCTTTCTTT. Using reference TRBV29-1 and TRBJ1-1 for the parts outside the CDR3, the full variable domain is SAVISQKPSRDICQRGTSLTIQCQVDSQVTMMFWYRQQPGQSLTLIATANQGSEATYESGFVIDKFPISRPNLTFSTLTVSNMSPEDSSIYLCSVVRGATMNTEAFFGQGTRLTVV.

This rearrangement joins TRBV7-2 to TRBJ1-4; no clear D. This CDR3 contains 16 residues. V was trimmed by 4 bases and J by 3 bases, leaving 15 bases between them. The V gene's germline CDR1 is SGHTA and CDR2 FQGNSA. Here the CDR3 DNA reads TGTGCCAGCAGCTCAACCATGACAAGAGCTAATGAAAAACTGTTTTTT. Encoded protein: CASSSTMTRANEKLFF.

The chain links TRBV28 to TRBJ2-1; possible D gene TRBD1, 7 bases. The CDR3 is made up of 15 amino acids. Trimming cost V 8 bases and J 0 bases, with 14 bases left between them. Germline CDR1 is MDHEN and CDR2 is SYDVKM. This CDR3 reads CASARGVSSYNEQFF. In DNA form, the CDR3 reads TGTGCCAGCGCCAGGGGGGTCAGCTCCTACAATGAGCAGTTCTTC.

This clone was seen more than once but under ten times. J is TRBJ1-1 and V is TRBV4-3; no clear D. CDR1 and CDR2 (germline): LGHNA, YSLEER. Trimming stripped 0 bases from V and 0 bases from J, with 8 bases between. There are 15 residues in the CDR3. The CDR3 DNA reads TGCGCCAGCAGCCAAGAGGCGGGCCTGAACACTGAAGCTTTCTTT. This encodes CASSQEAGLNTEAFF.

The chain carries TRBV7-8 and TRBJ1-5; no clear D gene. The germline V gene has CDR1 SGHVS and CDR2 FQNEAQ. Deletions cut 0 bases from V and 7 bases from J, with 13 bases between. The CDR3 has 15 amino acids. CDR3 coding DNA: TGTGCCAGCAGCTTAGCGGCAGGTATTAAGCAGCCCCAGCATTTT. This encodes CASSLAAGIKQPQHF.

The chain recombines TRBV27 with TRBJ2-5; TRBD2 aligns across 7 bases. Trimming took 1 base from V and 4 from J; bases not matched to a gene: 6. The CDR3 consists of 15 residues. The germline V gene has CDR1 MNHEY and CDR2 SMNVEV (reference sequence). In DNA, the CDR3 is TGTGCCAGCAGTTTATTCGCAGGGAGGGGAGAGACCCAGTACTTC. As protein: CASSLFAGRGETQYF.

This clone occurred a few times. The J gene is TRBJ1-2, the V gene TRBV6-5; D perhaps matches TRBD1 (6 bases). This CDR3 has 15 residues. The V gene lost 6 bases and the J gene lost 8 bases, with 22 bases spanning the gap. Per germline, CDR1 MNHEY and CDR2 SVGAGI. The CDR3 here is CASSSSRGASGGYTF. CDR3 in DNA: TGTGCCAGCAGCTCCTCGCGGGGGGCGAGTGGCGGCTACACCTTC.

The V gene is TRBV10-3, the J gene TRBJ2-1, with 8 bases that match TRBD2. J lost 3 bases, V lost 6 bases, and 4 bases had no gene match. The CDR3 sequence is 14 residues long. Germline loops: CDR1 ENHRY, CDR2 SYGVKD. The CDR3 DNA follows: TGTGCCATCAGCCGAGCGGGAGACTACAATGAGCAGTTCTTC. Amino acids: CAISRAGDYNEQFF.

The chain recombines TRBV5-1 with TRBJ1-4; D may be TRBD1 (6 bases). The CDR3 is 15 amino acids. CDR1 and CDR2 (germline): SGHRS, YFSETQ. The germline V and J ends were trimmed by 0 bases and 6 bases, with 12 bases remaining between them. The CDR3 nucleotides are TGCGCCAGCAGCTTGGGGGACACCGGCCATGAAAAACTGTTTTTT. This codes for CASSLGDTGHEKLFF.

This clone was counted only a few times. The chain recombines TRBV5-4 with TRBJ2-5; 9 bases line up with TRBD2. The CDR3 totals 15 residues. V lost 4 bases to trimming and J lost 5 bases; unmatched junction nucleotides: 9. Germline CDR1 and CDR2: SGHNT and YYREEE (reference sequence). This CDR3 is CASSRTGGGAETQYF. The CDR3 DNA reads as TGTGCCAGCAGCCGGACGGGCGGGGGGGCTGAGACCCAGTACTTC.

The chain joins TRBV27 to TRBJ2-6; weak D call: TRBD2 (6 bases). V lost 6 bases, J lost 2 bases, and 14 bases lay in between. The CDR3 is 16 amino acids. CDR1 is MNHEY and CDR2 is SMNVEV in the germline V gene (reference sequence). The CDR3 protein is CASSLDWGAGANVLTF. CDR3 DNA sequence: TGTGCCAGCAGCCTGGATTGGGGGGCTGGGGCCAACGTCCTGACTTTC. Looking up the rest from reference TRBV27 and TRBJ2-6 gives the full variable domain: EAQVTQNPRYLITVTGKKLTVTCSQNMNHEYMSWYRQDPGLGLRQIYYSMNVEVTDKGDVPEGYKVSRKEKRNFPLILESPSPNQTSLYFCASSLDWGAGANVLTFGAGSRLTVL.

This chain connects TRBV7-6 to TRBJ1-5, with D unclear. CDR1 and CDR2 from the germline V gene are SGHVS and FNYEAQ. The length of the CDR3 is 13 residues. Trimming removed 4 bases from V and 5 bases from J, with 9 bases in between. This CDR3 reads CASSSNEDQPQHF. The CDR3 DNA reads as TGTGCCAGCAGCTCAAACGAGGATCAGCCCCAGCATTTT. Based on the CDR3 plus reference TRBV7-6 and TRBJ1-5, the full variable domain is GAGVSQSPRYKVTKRGQDVALRCDPISGHVSLYWYRQALGQGPEFLTYFNYEAQQDKSGLPNDRFSAERPEGSISTLTIQRTEQRDSAMYRCASSSNEDQPQHFGDGTRLSIL.

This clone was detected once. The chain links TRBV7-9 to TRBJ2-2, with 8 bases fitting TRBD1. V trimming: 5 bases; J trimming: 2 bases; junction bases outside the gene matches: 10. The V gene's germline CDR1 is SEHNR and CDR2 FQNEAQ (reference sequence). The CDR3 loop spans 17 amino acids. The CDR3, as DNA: TGTGCCAGCAGCGAGGGGGACAGGAAAACTAACACCGGGGAGCTGTTTTTT. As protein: CASSEGDRKTNTGELFF. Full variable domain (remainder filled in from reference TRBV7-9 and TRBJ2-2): DTGVSQNPRHKITKRGQNVTFRCDPISEHNRLYWYRQTLGQGPEFLTYFQNEAQLEKSRLLSDRFSAERPKGSFSTLEIQRTEQGDSAMYLCASSEGDRKTNTGELFFGEGSRLTVL.

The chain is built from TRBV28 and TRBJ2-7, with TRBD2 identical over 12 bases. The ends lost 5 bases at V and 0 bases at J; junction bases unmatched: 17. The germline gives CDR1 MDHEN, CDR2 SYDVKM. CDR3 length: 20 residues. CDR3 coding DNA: TGTGCCAGCAGTGGAGGAGTACTAGCGGGAGGACTCACCCCCTCCTACGAGCAGTACTTC. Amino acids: CASSGGVLAGGLTPSYEQYF.